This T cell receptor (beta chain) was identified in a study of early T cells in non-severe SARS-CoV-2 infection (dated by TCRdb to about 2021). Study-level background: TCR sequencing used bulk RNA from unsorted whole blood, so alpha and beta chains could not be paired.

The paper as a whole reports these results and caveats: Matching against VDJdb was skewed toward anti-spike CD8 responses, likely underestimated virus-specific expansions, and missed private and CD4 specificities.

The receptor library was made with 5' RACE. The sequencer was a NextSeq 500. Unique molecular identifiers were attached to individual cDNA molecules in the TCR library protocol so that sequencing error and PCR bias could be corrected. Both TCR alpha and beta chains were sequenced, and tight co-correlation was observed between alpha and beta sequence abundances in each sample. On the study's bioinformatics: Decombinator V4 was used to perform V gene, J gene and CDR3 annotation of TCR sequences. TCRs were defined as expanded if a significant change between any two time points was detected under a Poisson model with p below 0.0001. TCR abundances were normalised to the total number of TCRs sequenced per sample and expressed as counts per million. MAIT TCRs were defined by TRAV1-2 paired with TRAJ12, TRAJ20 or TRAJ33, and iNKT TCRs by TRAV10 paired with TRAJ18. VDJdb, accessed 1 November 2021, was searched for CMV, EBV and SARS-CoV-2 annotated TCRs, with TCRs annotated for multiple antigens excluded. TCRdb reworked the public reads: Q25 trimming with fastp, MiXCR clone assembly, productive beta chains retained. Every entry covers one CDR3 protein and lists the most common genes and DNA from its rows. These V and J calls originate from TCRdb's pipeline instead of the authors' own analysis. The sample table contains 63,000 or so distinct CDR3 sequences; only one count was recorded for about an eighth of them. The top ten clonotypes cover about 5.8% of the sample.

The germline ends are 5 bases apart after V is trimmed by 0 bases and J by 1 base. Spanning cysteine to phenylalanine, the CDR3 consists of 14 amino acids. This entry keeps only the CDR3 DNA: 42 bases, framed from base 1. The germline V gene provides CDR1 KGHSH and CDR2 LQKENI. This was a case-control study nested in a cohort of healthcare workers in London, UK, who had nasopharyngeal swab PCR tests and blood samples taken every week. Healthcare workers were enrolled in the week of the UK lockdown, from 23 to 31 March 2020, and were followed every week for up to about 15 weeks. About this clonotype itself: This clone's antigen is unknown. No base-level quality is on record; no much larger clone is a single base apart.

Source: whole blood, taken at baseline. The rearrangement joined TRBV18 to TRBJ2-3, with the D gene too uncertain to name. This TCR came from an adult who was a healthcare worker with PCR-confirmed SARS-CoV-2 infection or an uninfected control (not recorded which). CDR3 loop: CASSPPGRTDTQYF. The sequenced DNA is TGTGCCAGCTCACCACCGGGTCGCACAGATACGCAGTATTTT.